The TCR beta chain described here comes from a study of early stage breast cancer tumors. About the research overall: About 80% of the 16 invasive tumors were ER+, PR+ and HER2-. Study results and limitations: Most shared enriched TCRB sequences were commonly generated ones.

For this clone: Its target is not known.

Each sample had two DNA replicates, roughly 0.48 ug blood or roughly 1.4 ug tissue. The assay was immunoSEQ multiplex PCR, and TCRdb's table has in-frame clones only and misses some. Among 25,000 to 30,000 clones listed, roughly three fifths were seen once. The TCR sequence derives from a person between 45 and 65 years old with breast cancer. The sample consisted of breast tumor tissue.

CDR3 residues: CSVASGREQYF. For the CDR3, the DNA is TGCAGCGTTGCCTCTGGCAGGGAGCAGTACTTC. The chain has TRBV29-1 and TRBJ2-7; D gene unclear. The germline CDR1 and CDR2 sequences are SQVTM and ANQGSEA. This CDR3 comprises 11 residues. Trimming took 4 bases from V and 7 from J, leaving 11 bases between them.